This paragraph reports one TCR beta chain. This clonotype came up a few times. The specificity of this receptor is unknown. The sample holds no much larger clone one base away, and base qualities are not on file. The data were produced on an Illumina HiSeq 2500. TCR beta libraries were prepared by quantitative 5'-RACE with molecular barcodes. The study's own analysis went as follows. A new computational method based on a probabilistic model of VDJ rearrangement was used to identify disease-linked TCR variants. TCRdb trimmed the raw reads at Q25, called clones with MiXCR and kept productive beta chains. Rows with one shared CDR3 protein collapse into an entry with the most common genes and DNA. None of the V and J calls come from the authors' own analysis; TCRdb made them. This sample holds 350,000 to 450,000 distinct CDR3 sequences; roughly a quarter were observed only once. The ten biggest clones cover 0.89% of the sample.

This specimen belongs to a study of CD8 T cells in ankylosing spondylitis (dated by TCRdb to about 2017). About the investigation overall: T cell receptor beta repertoires were profiled in healthy donors and ankylosing spondylitis patients so that disease-linked TCR variants could be found. Peripheral blood was sampled, and synovial fluid was additionally collected from ankylosing spondylitis patients. The full study cohort was made up of about two dozen ankylosing spondylitis patients and about a hundred healthy donors. The paper's findings and limits, for the study overall: Blood from ankylosing spondylitis patients appeared to be characterized by a TCR beta motif composed of roughly 8 highly homologous amino acid variants. The disease-linked clones showed a CD8+ phenotype and occurred at relatively low frequencies in peripheral blood. The disease-linked clones were reported to be significantly enriched in matched synovial fluid samples from ankylosing spondylitis patients. Some TCR beta motif variants had previously been reported in synovial fluid and blood of reactive arthritis patients, which suggested common disease-initiation mechanisms.

Including the terminal cysteine and phenylalanine, the CDR3 comprises 14 residues. The entry retains the CDR3 DNA only, 42 bases that are in frame from base 1. V sheds 4 bases and J sheds 5 bases, leaving 14 bases between their ends. Sequences MNHEY (CDR1) and SVGEGT (CDR2) are obtained from the germline V gene. The receptor chain draws on TRBV6-2 or TRBV6-3 and TRBJ2-5; perhaps TRBD1 is the D gene, with 5 bases matching. The clonotype originates from a male donor with ankylosing spondylitis. The sample consisted of blood, either unsorted or a sorted T cell fraction (not recorded which). The DNA sequence is as follows: TGTGCCAGCAGTTCTGGGCAGGGATTGGAGACCCAGTACTTC. Translated, this gives CASSSGQGLETQYF.